Here is one T cell receptor beta chain with its context. Relative to the germline gene, one junction end is altered; a read error may explain this. TCRdb re-called the 5' RACE reads with MiXCR, one entry per CDR3 protein. Among roughly 8,500 distinct CDR3 sequences, roughly half were seen once, and the ten largest hold about 3%. The CDR3 is 14 residues long. The germline V gene encodes CDR1 SGHRS and CDR2 YFSETQ. Cells sorted as Tregs were CD4+, CD25+ and CD127-/low. The chain joins TRBV5-1 to TRBJ2-5; possible D gene TRBD2, 6 bases. The sequence came from a female donor with breast cancer. Sequencing was done on a sample of Tregs sorted from a lymph node. The CDR3 coding sequence is TGCGCCAGCAGCTTCGGGGGTTCGGAAGAGACCCAATACTTC. Its translation is CASSFGGSEETQYF.